This passage covers 2 T cell receptor beta chains from one sample sequenced in a study of cytomegalovirus exposure and HLA in healthy donors. The PCR was carried out with 60 Vbeta primers and 13 Jbeta primers. The data were produced by immunoSEQ multiplex PCR, yet TCRdb's version contains in-frame clones alone and is incomplete. The sample has about 95,000 clones, more than 60% seen once. Sequencing input: PBMCs. The receptors here all came from a man aged 18 to 29 in good health and CMV-seropositive.

This clone was found a few times. The chain links TRBV28 to TRBJ2-1; D call uncertain. Trimming took 2 bases from V and 4 from J, leaving 6 bases between them. The germline V gene encodes CDR1 MDHEN and CDR2 SYDVKM. The CDR3 is 13 amino acids. CDR3 sequence: CASSLLEYNEQFF. The CDR3 nucleotides are TGTGCCAGCAGTTTACTGGAGTACAATGAGCAGTTCTTC.

This clone was seen a handful of times. J is TRBJ1-1 and V is TRBV2; a weak D match, TRBD1 (6 bases). Germline V CDR1 and CDR2: SNHLY, FYNNEI. There are 14 residues in the CDR3. Trimming took off 4 bases at V and 1 base at J, with 10 bases between the two ends. CDR3 sequence reads: CASSGGHSNTEAFF. CDR3 bases: TGTGCCAGCAGTGGGGGACACTCGAACACTGAAGCTTTCTTT. Using reference TRBV2 and TRBJ1-1 for the parts outside the CDR3, the full variable domain is EPEVTQTPSHQVTQMGQEVILRCVPISNHLYFYWYRQILGQKVEFLVSFYNNEISEKSEIFDDQFSVERPDGSNFTLKIRSTKLEDSAMYFCASSGGHSNTEAFFGQGTRLTVV.